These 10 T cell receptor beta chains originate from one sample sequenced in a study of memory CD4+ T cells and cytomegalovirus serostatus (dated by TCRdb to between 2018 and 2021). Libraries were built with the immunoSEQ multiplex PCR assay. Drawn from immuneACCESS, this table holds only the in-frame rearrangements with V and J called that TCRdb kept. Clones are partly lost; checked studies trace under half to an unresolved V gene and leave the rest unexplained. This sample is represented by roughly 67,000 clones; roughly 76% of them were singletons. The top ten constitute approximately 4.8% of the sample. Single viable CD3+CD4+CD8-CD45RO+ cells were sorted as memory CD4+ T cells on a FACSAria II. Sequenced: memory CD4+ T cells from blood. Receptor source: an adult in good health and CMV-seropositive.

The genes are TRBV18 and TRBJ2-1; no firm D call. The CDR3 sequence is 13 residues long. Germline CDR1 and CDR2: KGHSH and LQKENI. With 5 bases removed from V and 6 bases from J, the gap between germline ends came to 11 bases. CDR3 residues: CASSYGPLNEQFF. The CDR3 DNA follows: TGTGCCAGCTCATATGGACCCCTCAATGAGCAGTTCTTC. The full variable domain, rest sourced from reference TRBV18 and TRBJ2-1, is NAGVMQNPRHLVRRRGQEARLRCSPMKGHSHVYWYRQLPEEGLKFMVYLQKENIIDESGMPKERFSAEFPKEGPSILRIQQVVRGDSAAYFCASSYGPLNEQFFGPGTRLTVL.

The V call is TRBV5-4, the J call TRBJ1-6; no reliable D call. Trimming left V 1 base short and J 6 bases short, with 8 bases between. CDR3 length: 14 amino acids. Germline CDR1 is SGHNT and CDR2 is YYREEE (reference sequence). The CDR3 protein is CASSLRQANSPLHF. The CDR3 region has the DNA TGTGCCAGCAGCTTGCGCCAGGCTAATTCACCCCTCCACTTT. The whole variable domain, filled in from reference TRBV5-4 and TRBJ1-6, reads ETGVTQSPTHLIKTRGQQVTLRCSSQSGHNTVSWYQQALGQGPQFIFQYYREEENGRGNFPPRFSGLQFPNYSSELNVNALELDDSALYLCASSLRQANSPLHFGNGTRLTVT.

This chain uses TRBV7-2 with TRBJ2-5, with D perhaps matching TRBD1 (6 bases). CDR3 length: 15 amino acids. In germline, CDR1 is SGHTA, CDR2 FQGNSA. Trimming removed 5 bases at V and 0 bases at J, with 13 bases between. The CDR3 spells CASSKQGLYQETQYF. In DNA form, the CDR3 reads TGTGCCAGCAGCAAACAGGGTCTGTACCAAGAGACCCAGTACTTC. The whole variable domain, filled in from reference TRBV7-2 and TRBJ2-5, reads GAGVSQSPSNKVTEKGKDVELRCDPISGHTALYWYRQSLGQGLEFLIYFQGNSAPDKSGLPSDRFSAERTGGSVSTLTIQRTQQEDSAVYLCASSKQGLYQETQYFGPGTRLLVL.

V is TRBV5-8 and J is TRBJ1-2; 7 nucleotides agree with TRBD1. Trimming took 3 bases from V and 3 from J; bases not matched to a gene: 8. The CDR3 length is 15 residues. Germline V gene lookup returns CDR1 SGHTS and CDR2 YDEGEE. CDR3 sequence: CASSSYRGTDYGYTF. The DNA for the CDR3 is TGTGCCAGCAGCTCCTACAGGGGTACTGACTATGGCTACACCTTC.

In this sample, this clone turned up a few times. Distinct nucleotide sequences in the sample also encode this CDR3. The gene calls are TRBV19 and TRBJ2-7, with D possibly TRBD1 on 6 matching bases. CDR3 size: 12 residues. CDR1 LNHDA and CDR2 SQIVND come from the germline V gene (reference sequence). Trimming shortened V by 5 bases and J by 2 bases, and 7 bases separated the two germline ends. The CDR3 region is CASSEGAYEQYF. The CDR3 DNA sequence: TGTGCCAGTAGTGAGGGGGCCTACGAGCAGTACTTC. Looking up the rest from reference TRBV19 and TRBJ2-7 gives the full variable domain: DGGITQSPKYLFRKEGQNVTLSCEQNLNHDAMYWYRQDPGQGLRLIYYSQIVNDFQKGDIAEGYSVSREKKESFPLTVTSAQKNPTAFYLCASSEGAYEQYFGPGTRLTVT.

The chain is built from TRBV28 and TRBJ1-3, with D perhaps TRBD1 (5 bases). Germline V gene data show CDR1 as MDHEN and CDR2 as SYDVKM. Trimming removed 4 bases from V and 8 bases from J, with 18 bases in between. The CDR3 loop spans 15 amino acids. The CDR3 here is CASSSLGQGLDTIYF. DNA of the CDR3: TGTGCCAGCAGTTCATTGGGCCAGGGATTGGACACCATATATTTT.

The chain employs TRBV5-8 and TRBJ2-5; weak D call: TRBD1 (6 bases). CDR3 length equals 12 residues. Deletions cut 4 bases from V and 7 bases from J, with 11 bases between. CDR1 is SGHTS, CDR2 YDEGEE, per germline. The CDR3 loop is CASSRTAATQYF. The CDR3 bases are TGTGCCAGCAGCAGGACAGCTGCGACCCAGTACTTC. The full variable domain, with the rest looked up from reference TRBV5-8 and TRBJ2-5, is EAGVTQSPTHLIKTRGQQATLRCSPISGHTSVYWYQQALGLGLQFLLWYDEGEERNRGNFPPRFSGRQFPNYSSELNVNALELEDSALYLCASSRTAATQYFGPGTRLLVL.

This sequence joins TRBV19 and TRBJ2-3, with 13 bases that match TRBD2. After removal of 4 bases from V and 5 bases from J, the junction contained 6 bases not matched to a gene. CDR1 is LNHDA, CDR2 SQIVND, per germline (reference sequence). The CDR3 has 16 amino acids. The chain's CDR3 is CASSRGLAGEGDTQYF. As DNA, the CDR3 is TGTGCCAGTAGTAGAGGACTAGCGGGGGAGGGAGATACGCAGTATTTT.

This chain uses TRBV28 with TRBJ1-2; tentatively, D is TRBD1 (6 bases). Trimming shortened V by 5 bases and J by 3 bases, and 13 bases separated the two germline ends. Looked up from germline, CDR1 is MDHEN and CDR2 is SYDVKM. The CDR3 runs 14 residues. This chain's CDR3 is CASSPQGGDYGYTF. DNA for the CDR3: TGTGCCAGCAGTCCACAAGGGGGGGACTATGGCTACACCTTC.

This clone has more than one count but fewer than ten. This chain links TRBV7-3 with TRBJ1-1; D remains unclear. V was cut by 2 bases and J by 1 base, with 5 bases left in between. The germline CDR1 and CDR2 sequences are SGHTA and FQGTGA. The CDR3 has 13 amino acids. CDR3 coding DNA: TGTGCCAGCAGCTTATTCCAGAACACTGAAGCTTTCTTT. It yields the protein CASSLFQNTEAFF.